The source of this TCR beta chain is a study of T cell responses to AZD1222 COVID-19 vaccine. TCRdb's copy holds only in-frame clones and misses some; the assay was immunoSEQ multiplex PCR. The table includes 95,000 to 150,000 clones, around 88% detected once. The study, taken as a whole, reports: Following two doses of AZD1222, Spike-specific TCR breadth and depth rose.

This clone was picked up one time. Its antigen is not identified. CDR1 and CDR2 from the germline V gene are MNHNS and SASEGT. This CDR3 region has 15 residues. V lost 3 bases and J lost 5, with 13 bases in between. This TCR was sampled from an adult in good health. The chain joins TRBV6-1 to TRBJ2-2; TRBD1 or TRBD2 may be the D gene (5 bases each). The sequencing here drew on peripheral blood, taken on day 0 of AZD1222 vaccination. Here the CDR3 reads CASSDRDRETGELFF. The CDR3 coding sequence is TGTGCCAGCAGTGACCGGGACCGCGAGACCGGGGAGCTGTTTTTT.